The 32 T cell receptor beta chains below come from one sample, sequenced in a study of blood T cell repertoires in COVID-19. TCRdb's table, derived via immunoSEQ multiplex PCR, lists solely in-frame clones and lacks some. The sample consists of roughly 240,000 clones, 86% of them appearing once. The material sequenced was peripheral blood. These receptor sequences come from a woman of 80 years or more with COVID-19, enrolled during active disease.

The chain carries TRBV5-1 and TRBJ1-4, with D perhaps TRBD1 (6 bases). V lost 2 bases to trimming and J lost 4 bases, with 9 bases between them. The CDR3 covers 14 residues. The germline V gene encodes CDR1 SGHRS and CDR2 YFSETQ. In DNA form, the CDR3 reads TGCGCCAGCAGCTTTGGACAGATTAATGAAAAACTGTTTTTT. Translating it yields CASSFGQINEKLFF.

This chain joins TRBV7-6 and TRBJ1-1; 7 nucleotides agree with TRBD1. Trimming removed 5 bases from V and 4 bases from J; junction bases left unmatched: 10. CDR3 size: 15 residues. Germline CDR1 is SGHVS and CDR2 is FNYEAQ. In DNA form, the CDR3 reads TGTGCCAGCAGCCAGGGGGGTAGGGGAAGCACTGAAGCTTTCTTT. This sequence encodes CASSQGGRGSTEAFF.

The V and J genes are TRBV6-4 and TRBJ2-2, with D possibly matching TRBD1 (5 bases). V was trimmed by 5 bases and J by 0 bases, leaving 7 bases between them. Germline V gene sequence: CDR1 MRHNA, CDR2 SNTAGT. The CDR3 is 14 residues long. In DNA, the CDR3 is TGTGCCAGCAGTCTCAGGGCGAACACCGGGGAGCTGTTTTTT. It is translated as CASSLRANTGELFF.

This chain connects TRBV6-2 or TRBV6-3 to TRBJ1-2; 8 bases line up with TRBD1. V lost 5 bases and J lost 4; bases outside the gene matches: 6. CDR1 MNHEY and CDR2 SVGEGT come from the germline V gene. The CDR3 runs to 14 residues. CDR3 sequence: CASSDRGAGYGYTF. For the CDR3, the DNA is TGTGCCAGCAGTGACAGGGGCGCGGGCTATGGCTACACCTTC.

J is TRBJ1-4 and V is TRBV28, with unresolved D. The germline V gene encodes CDR1 MDHEN and CDR2 SYDVKM. The CDR3 is 14 residues long. V was pared by 3 bases and J by 8 bases, with 13 bases between. The CDR3 DNA sequence: TGTGCCAGCAGTTTGGTCATTAGAGGCGAAAAACTGTTTTTT. Translated, it gives CASSLVIRGEKLFF.

J is TRBJ1-6 and V is TRBV28; maybe TRBD1 (5 bases). The germline V gene has CDR1 MDHEN and CDR2 SYDVKM. Trimming shortened V by 4 bases and J by 7 bases, and 8 bases separated the two germline ends. The CDR3 covers 13 residues. CDR3 amino acids: CASSSGGNSPLHF. The CDR3, as DNA: TGTGCCAGCAGTTCCGGGGGGAATTCACCCCTCCACTTT.

This chain links TRBV4-1 with TRBJ1-6, with a weak D call TRBD1 (5 bases). The V end lost 1 base, the J end lost 7 bases, and 11 bases lay between the germline ends. Germline V gene lookup returns CDR1 MGHRA and CDR2 YSYEKL. This CDR3 has 15 residues. CDR3 in amino acids: CASSQVRGPNSPLHF. The CDR3 DNA is TGCGCCAGCAGCCAAGTAAGGGGTCCCAATTCACCCCTCCACTTT.

The chain is built from TRBV7-2 and TRBJ2-1; D perhaps matches TRBD2 (6 bases). Between the trimmed V and J ends, which lost 5 bases and 7 bases, there was a span of 12 bases. The CDR3 extends over 13 amino acids. Germline V gives CDR1 SGHTA, CDR2 FQGNSA. CDR3 region: CASSHRETNEQFF. CDR3 sequence (DNA): TGTGCCAGCAGCCACCGGGAGACTAATGAGCAGTTCTTC.

This clone was seen a handful of times. This chain connects TRBV4-1 to TRBJ1-5; TRBD1 matches 11 bases. V was pared by 3 bases and J by 5 bases, with 6 bases of the junction left unmatched. Germline V gene data show CDR1 as MGHRA and CDR2 as YSYEKL. The CDR3 totals 16 residues. The CDR3 DNA sequence: TGCGCCAGCAGCCACCACCCGGGACAGGGGGATCAGCCCCAGCATTTT. Its translation: CASSHHPGQGDQPQHF.

This chain joins TRBV5-1 and TRBJ2-1; 11 nucleotides match TRBD2. Trimming cost V 2 bases and J 6 bases; bases outside gene matches: 7. There are 16 residues in the CDR3. Germline values: CDR1 SGHRS, CDR2 YFSETQ. In DNA, the CDR3 is TGCGCCAGCAGCTTTATCGCTAGCGGGGGGCCCAATGAGCAGTTCTTC. It codes for CASSFIASGGPNEQFF. Full variable domain (missing parts from reference TRBV5-1 and TRBJ2-1): KAGVTQTPRYLIKTRGQQVTLSCSPISGHRSVSWYQQTPGQGLQFLFEYFSETQRNKGNFPGRFSGRQFSNSRSEMNVSTLELGDSALYLCASSFIASGGPNEQFFGPGTRLTVL.

V gene TRBV6-5 combines with J gene TRBJ2-3; possible D gene TRBD2, 5 bases. Trimming shortened V by 7 bases and J by 2 bases, and 10 bases separated the two germline ends. Per germline, CDR1 MNHEY and CDR2 SVGAGI. This CDR3 contains 13 residues. The CDR3 region is CASKEGPTDTQYF. Written as DNA, the CDR3 is TGTGCCAGCAAAGAGGGCCCCACAGATACGCAGTATTTT.

This clone was recorded a few times. The genes are TRBV29-1 and TRBJ2-2; tentatively, D is TRBD1 (6 bases). The CDR3 has 15 amino acids. The V end was cut by 6 bases, the J end by 4 bases, with 18 bases between. Per germline, CDR1 SQVTM and CDR2 ANQGSEA. CDR3 sequence: CSVTYPPGVTGELFF. The CDR3 coding sequence is TGCAGCGTGACTTACCCCCCAGGGGTCACCGGGGAGCTGTTTTTT.

V usage is TRBV18 and J usage is TRBJ2-2; a weak D match, TRBD1 (5 bases). Germline-derived CDR1 and CDR2 are KGHSH and LQKENI. Between the trimmed V and J ends, which lost 3 bases and 1 base, there was a span of 12 bases. This CDR3 is built from 16 residues. As DNA, the CDR3 is TGTGCCAGCTCACCCTCGTCAGGGCTGAACACCGGGGAGCTGTTTTTT. Protein product: CASSPSSGLNTGELFF. Full variable domain (outside the CDR3, taken from reference TRBV18 and TRBJ2-2): NAGVMQNPRHLVRRRGQEARLRCSPMKGHSHVYWYRQLPEEGLKFMVYLQKENIIDESGMPKERFSAEFPKEGPSILRIQQVVRGDSAAYFCASSPSSGLNTGELFFGEGSRLTVL.

The chain carries TRBV6-2 or TRBV6-3 and TRBJ2-1; 7 bases map to TRBD1. This CDR3 comprises 16 residues. In germline, CDR1 is MNHEY, CDR2 SVGEGT. V trimming: 0 bases; J trimming: 1 base; junction bases outside the gene matches: 3. This chain's CDR3 is CASSYSPGQSYNEQFF. In DNA form, the CDR3 reads TGTGCCAGCAGTTACTCGCCGGGACAGTCCTACAATGAGCAGTTCTTC.

This clone showed up just once. The chain employs TRBV7-9 and TRBJ2-7; D gene ambiguous. The V gene's germline CDR1 is SEHNR and CDR2 FQNEAQ (reference sequence). CDR3 length: 14 amino acids. Trimming took 7 bases from V and 0 from J, leaving 13 bases between them. The CDR3 is CASTPRAVSYEQYF. For the CDR3, the DNA is TGTGCCAGCACCCCCCGCGCCGTCTCCTACGAGCAGTACTTC.

The J gene is TRBJ1-1, the V gene TRBV28; unclear D gene. The V gene lost 3 bases and the J gene lost 8 bases, with 13 bases spanning the gap. Per the germline V gene, CDR1 is MDHEN and CDR2 is SYDVKM. The CDR3 is 13 amino acids. The CDR3 reads CASSFSFRIEAFF. CDR3 DNA: TGTGCCAGCAGTTTTTCTTTTAGAATCGAAGCTTTCTTT.

The V gene is TRBV6-5, the J gene TRBJ2-1; TRBD2 agrees at 7 bases. The CDR3 runs to 13 residues. The germline V gene has CDR1 MNHEY and CDR2 SVGAGI. V lost 8 bases, J lost 5 bases, and 6 bases stayed unmatched. The DNA of the CDR3 is TGTGCCAGCGGGGGGGAGAGGGACAATGAGCAGTTCTTC. Amino acids: CASGGERDNEQFF.

The J gene is TRBJ1-1, the V gene TRBV11-2; D is perhaps TRBD1 (5 bases). Trimming took off 5 bases at V and 0 bases at J, with 16 bases between the two ends. Germline CDR1 reads SGHAT; CDR2 reads FQNNGV. This CDR3 contains 16 residues. In nucleotides, the CDR3 is TGTGCCAGCAGCCCCCCCGGGACTGCTATGAACACTGAAGCTTTCTTT. It yields the protein CASSPPGTAMNTEAFF.

This CDR3 is CASSPLDLAYYGYTF. The DNA for the CDR3 is TGTGCCAGCAGCCCCCTAGACCTGGCGTACTATGGCTACACCTTC. V is TRBV14 and J is TRBJ1-2; D unclear. There are 15 residues in the CDR3. Between the trimmed V and J ends, which lost 4 bases and 3 bases, there was a span of 15 bases. CDR1 is SGHDN, CDR2 FVKESK, per germline.

In its sample, this clone was seen a few times. The chain joins TRBV10-3 to TRBJ1-2, with 7 bases aligning to TRBD1. Germline V gene lookup returns CDR1 ENHRY and CDR2 SYGVKD. The V and J ends lost 3 bases and 6 bases, in that order; junction bases with no gene match: 13. The CDR3 covers 16 residues. CDR3 coding DNA: TGTGCCATCAGTGATTCCCCGACAGGGCTAGAGGATGGCTACACCTTC. Residues: CAISDSPTGLEDGYTF.

The chain has TRBV7-9 and TRBJ1-5, with D possibly TRBD1 on 6 matching bases. Trimming shortened V by 5 bases and J by 4 bases, and 21 bases separated the two germline ends. This CDR3 is 17 amino acids long. CDR1 and CDR2 (germline): SEHNR, FQNEAQ (reference sequence). DNA of the CDR3: TGTGCCAGCAGCGCAGGTCGGGGGGGGCTAGAAAATCAGCCCCAGCATTTT. Translated: CASSAGRGGLENQPQHF.

The gene calls are TRBV6-1 and TRBJ2-7; no firm D call. The CDR3 spans 14 residues. V gave up 2 bases and J gave up 4 bases, with 12 bases separating them. The V gene's germline CDR1 is MNHNS and CDR2 SASEGT. CDR3 sequence: CASSESVSFYEQYF. Here the CDR3 DNA reads TGTGCCAGCAGTGAATCCGTCAGTTTTTACGAGCAGTACTTC.

The chain employs TRBV28 and TRBJ2-2, with TRBD1 matching 8 bases. CDR1 and CDR2 from the germline V gene are MDHEN and SYDVKM. The CDR3 is 15 amino acids. The junction had 5 bases not matched to a gene; V was cut back by 6 bases and J by 2 bases. As DNA, the CDR3 is TGTGCCAGCAGGCCCGGGACAGGTAACACCGGGGAGCTGTTTTTT. It is translated as CASRPGTGNTGELFF.

The chain joins TRBV6-5 to TRBJ1-6, with D unclear. Germline values: CDR1 MNHEY, CDR2 SVGAGI. The germline V and J ends were trimmed by 4 bases and 10 bases, with 14 bases remaining between them. There are 14 residues in the CDR3. CDR3 in amino acids: CASSSDITGSPLHF. Written as DNA, the CDR3 is TGTGCCAGCAGTTCTGATATTACGGGGTCACCCCTCCACTTT.

Remarks on this clone: Other DNA sequences of this sample code for an identical CDR3. J is TRBJ1-1 and V is TRBV18; D gene unclear. Germline CDR1 and CDR2: KGHSH and LQKENI. This CDR3 has 14 residues. The germline V and J ends were trimmed by 1 base and 2 bases, with 8 bases remaining between them. The chain's CDR3 is CASSPQGGNTEAFF. In nucleotides, the CDR3 is TGTGCCAGCTCACCACAGGGAGGAAACACTGAAGCTTTCTTT.

The chain combines TRBV5-1 with TRBJ2-5; TRBD1 matches at 8 bases. J gave up 4 bases and V 6 bases, and 8 bases lay outside the gene matches. This CDR3 is 14 amino acids long. Germline-derived CDR1 and CDR2 are SGHRS and YFSETQ. CDR3 sequence: CASTPGQGGETQYF. CDR3 DNA: TGCGCCAGCACCCCCGGACAGGGTGGAGAGACCCAGTACTTC. The whole variable domain, remainder taken from reference TRBV5-1 and TRBJ2-5, is KAGVTQTPRYLIKTRGQQVTLSCSPISGHRSVSWYQQTPGQGLQFLFEYFSETQRNKGNFPGRFSGRQFSNSRSEMNVSTLELGDSALYLCASTPGQGGETQYFGPGTRLLVL.

As to this clone: Other DNA sequences of this sample code for an identical CDR3. The CDR3 region has the DNA TGTGCCAGCAGCTCAGGGGGAAACACCATATATTTT. Translated: CASSSGGNTIYF. This sequence joins TRBV11-2 and TRBJ1-3; possible D gene TRBD1, 5 bases. Trimming left V 4 bases short and J 4 bases short, with 5 bases between. The CDR3 has 12 amino acids. Germline-derived CDR1 and CDR2 are SGHAT and FQNNGV.

This clone was seen a few times. The J gene is TRBJ1-6, the V gene TRBV28, with D possibly TRBD1 on 5 matching bases. From germline, CDR1 is MDHEN and CDR2 SYDVKM. The germline V and J ends were trimmed by 3 bases and 6 bases, with 9 bases remaining between them. There are 14 residues in the CDR3. The CDR3 loop reads CASSFRRGNSPLHF. For the CDR3, the DNA is TGTGCCAGCAGTTTCAGGAGGGGTAATTCACCCCTCCACTTT.

The chain has TRBV4-1 and TRBJ1-2; unclear D gene. There are 16 residues in the CDR3. CDR1 is MGHRA, CDR2 YSYEKL, per germline. Trimming pared 6 bases from V and 2 bases from J, leaving 19 bases between. DNA for the CDR3: TGCGCCAGCAGGCAGAATGAACCTCAACCAAACTATGGCTACACCTTC. This translates into CASRQNEPQPNYGYTF.

CDR3 sequence reads: CASSAGTVSYEQYF. CDR3 bases: TGTGCCAGTAGCGCCGGGACAGTCTCCTACGAGCAGTACTTC. V gene TRBV19 combines with J gene TRBJ2-7; 7 bases align to TRBD1. From germline, CDR1 is LNHDA and CDR2 SQIVND (reference sequence). The CDR3 has 14 residues. V lost 6 bases and J lost 0; bases outside the gene matches: 5. Drawing the rest from reference TRBV19 and TRBJ2-7, the complete variable domain is DGGITQSPKYLFRKEGQNVTLSCEQNLNHDAMYWYRQDPGQGLRLIYYSQIVNDFQKGDIAEGYSVSREKKESFPLTVTSAQKNPTAFYLCASSAGTVSYEQYFGPGTRLTVT.

The chain has TRBV6-4 and TRBJ2-5, with 11 positions matching TRBD2. V lost 5 bases and J lost 5; bases outside the gene matches: 7. Per germline, CDR1 MRHNA and CDR2 SNTAGT. The CDR3 runs 15 residues. The CDR3 reads CASSPSGGPGETQYF. The CDR3 DNA reads as TGTGCCAGCAGTCCTAGCGGGGGGCCTGGCGAGACCCAGTACTTC.

The V and J genes are TRBV18 and TRBJ1-1; 8 bases are a match to TRBD1. CDR1 is KGHSH and CDR2 is LQKENI in the germline V gene. V lost 5 bases to trimming and J lost 1 base; unmatched junction nucleotides: 3. CDR3 length: 14 residues. The CDR3 sequence: CASSSQGANTEAFF. The CDR3 region has the DNA TGTGCCAGCTCATCGCAGGGGGCGAACACTGAAGCTTTCTTT.